Below are 2 T cell receptor beta chains sequenced from a single sample in a study of T cell repertoires in cytomegalovirus infection (dated by TCRdb to the late 2010s). The instrument was an Illumina HiSeq 1500. Starting from the raw public reads, TCRdb applied fastp trimming at Q25, assembled clones with MiXCR and retained in-frame beta chains. CDR3 protein sequences are deduplicated, and each keeps its most common genes and DNA. For this sample the table gives around 450,000 distinct CDR3 sequences, of which about 10% were detected only once. 10% to 13% of the sample comes from the top ten. The specimen was PBMCs. All receptors come from a human donor in good health (CMV status not recorded). Some clones in this sample may be carry-over from other donors' samples.

The chain uses TRBV12-3 or TRBV12-4 and TRBJ2-5, with unresolved D. The CDR3 extends over 13 amino acids. Between the trimmed V and J ends, which lost 8 bases and 2 bases, there was a span of 12 bases. The CDR3 DNA reads TGTGCCAGCGTTGGGTGGGGACAAGAGACCCAGTACTTC. This translates into CASVGWGQETQYF.

This sequence joins TRBV20-1 and TRBJ1-5; TRBD1 matches 8 bases. Germline lookup yields CDR1 DFQATT and CDR2 SNEGSKA (reference sequence). The V and J ends lost 3 bases and 3 bases, in that order; junction bases with no gene match: 7. The CDR3 runs 15 residues. This CDR3 is CSARYMDRVNQPQHF. The CDR3 DNA follows: TGCAGTGCTAGGTATATGGACAGGGTCAATCAGCCCCAGCATTTT.